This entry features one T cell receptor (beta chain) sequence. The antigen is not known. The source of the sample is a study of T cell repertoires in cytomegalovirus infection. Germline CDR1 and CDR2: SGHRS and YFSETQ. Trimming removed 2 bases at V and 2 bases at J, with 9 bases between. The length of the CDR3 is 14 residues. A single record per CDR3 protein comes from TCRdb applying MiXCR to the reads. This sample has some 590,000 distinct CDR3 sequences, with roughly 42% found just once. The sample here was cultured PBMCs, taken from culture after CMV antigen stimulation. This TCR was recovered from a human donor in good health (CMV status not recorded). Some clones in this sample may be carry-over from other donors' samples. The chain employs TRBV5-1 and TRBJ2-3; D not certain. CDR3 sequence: CASSLSKSTDTQYF. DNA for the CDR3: TGCGCCAGCAGCTTAAGCAAGTCCACAGATACGCAGTATTTT.